This paragraph reports one T cell receptor (beta chain). These data are taken from a study of blood T cell repertoires in COVID-19. Whole-study context: Sites across the United States, Italy and Spain contributed samples from acute and convalescent COVID-19.

Profiled with immunoSEQ multiplex PCR; TCRdb holds only in-frame clones, not every one. Among around 480,000 clones listed, roughly nine tenths were seen once. This CDR3 comprises 11 residues. Enrolled through a virtual design, the participants were between roughly 18 and 95 years of age and came from under 25 US areas. Participants' own reports of clinical history determined their cohort assignment. The J gene is TRBJ1-1, the V gene TRBV21-1. TRBV21-1 is a pseudogene locus. This TCR derives from a woman under 30 who had recovered from COVID-19. The sequencing input was PBMCs or T cells enriched from blood (not recorded which). The CDR3 DNA sequence: TGTGCCAGCCCCCATAGCGCTGAAGCTTTCTTT. It yields the protein CASPHSAEAFF.